This TCR beta chain appears in the sequencing data of a study of shared clonotypes between healthy human individuals (dated by TCRdb to about 2020). About the full investigation: The cohort included three men and a couple of women between 18 and 49 years of age. To estimate repertoire size and how much clonotypes are shared between individuals, the study performed deep sequencing of blood TCR repertoires from a few healthy adults. Libraries were prepared and TCR repertoires were sequenced by different laboratories using diverse techniques, in order to increase sequencing depth and limit assay-specific biases. Between about 0.85 and 9.5 billion PBMCs per donor were obtained by leukapheresis. Results and caveats for the whole study, not just this receptor: Sampling was restricted to blood, and TCR repertoires in tissue are likely to differ from TCR repertoires in blood. Pairwise subsampling led to the expectation that sequencing depth would affect the degree of clonotype sharing among donors. Because the study included only a small number of donors, the genetic and exposure-history diversity represented was limited.

TCR CDR3 regions were amplified from genomic DNA by multiplex PCR using the deep immunoSEQ assay. Extracted genomic DNA from each cell subset was spread evenly across all wells of several immunoSEQ 96-well plates, with each plate serving as a replicate. For unsorted PBMC, about 270 ng of genomic DNA, equivalent to approximately 28,000 T cell genomes, went into each replicate PCR. Ten immunoSEQ deep assay plates were used to sequence the unsorted PBMC genomic DNA. The purified libraries were quantified using a Qubit 3.0 fluorometer, sized with a Bioanalyzer 2100, and then quantified again using the KAPA Library Quantification kit. Every immunoSEQ 96-well plate was sequenced on a separate single-read 150-cycle Illumina NextSeq 550 flow cell. The paper's data handling went like this. Because only junctional sequences without quality scores were contained in the immunoSEQ output, filtering matching that applied to full-length reads could not be performed. Sequences were annotated with PyIR, a Python wrapper for IgBLAST v1.9, using IMGT germline references to assign V/J genes and CDR3. Any read was removed if the V/J assignment was weak (E-value above 1e-6), the CDR3 was missing, or the read contained stop codons, out-of-frame junctions, or ambiguous translated residues. V3J clonotypes were defined as sequences sharing the same inferred V gene, J gene, and CDR3 amino acid sequence. The percentage overlap between two repertoires was calculated by dividing the number of shared unique clonotypes by the size of the smaller repertoire. RTK rarefaction, the Chao1 estimator, and Recon v2.1 estimates of unobserved clonotypes were used to assess repertoire richness. What TCRdb holds here is the immuneACCESS table cut down to in-frame rearrangements. Part of the clones is not present; checked against another copy, under half of the missing clones reflect an unresolved V gene, and the others are unexplained. D and trimming come from the DNA, and the V and J calls and clone size come from that table. This sample has around 440,000 clones in its table, and 60% to 80% of those were observed once. Of the sample, 9.5% to 15% is held by the ten largest clones.

Its CDR3 holds 17 amino acids, cysteine through phenylalanine. Kept here is only the CDR3 DNA, which spans 51 bases and is read in frame from base 1. After removal of 4 bases from V and 0 bases from J, the junction retains 7 bases not matched to a gene. According to the germline V gene, CDR1 reads SGHRS and CDR2 reads YFSETQ. The donors were healthy, HIV-negative adults with no recently reported acute infections or vaccinations. All donors were Caucasian adults living in Nashville, Tennessee, USA. For unsorted samples, some 90 million PBMCs were counted and genomic DNA was extracted with the QIAamp DNA Blood Mini kit. Blood was collected by leukapheresis, and PBMCs were isolated by Ficoll-Histopaque density gradient centrifugation and then cryopreserved in liquid nitrogen vapor phase. This clone has a handful of counts. Which antigen it targets is not known. No much larger clone exists at a distance of one base, and base qualities are not known.

The rearranged segments are TRBV5-1 and TRBJ1-2, with 12 middle bases fitting TRBD1. Sequencing input: PBMCs. The clonotype originates from a woman aged 40 to 50 in good health. Some clones in this sample may be carry-over from other donors' samples. The CDR3 region has the sequence CASSTRDRGHANYGYTF. The nucleotide sequence is TGCGCCAGCAGCACCCGGGACAGGGGGCACGCTAACTATGGCTACACCTTC.